The 22 T cell receptor beta chains below were found in one sample sequenced in a study of control samples from healthy donors and cancer patients. TCRdb's copy holds only in-frame clones and misses some; the assay was immunoSEQ multiplex PCR. The sample lists 200,000 or so clones, roughly 94% seen once, with around 1.5% in the top ten. The specimen sequenced was blood. The receptors here all came from a man over 45 in good health.

The rearrangement links TRBV2 to TRBJ2-2, with 7 bases that match TRBD2. With 5 bases clipped from V and 6 bases from J, the junction kept 3 bases outside the gene matches. The CDR3 contains 13 residues. Germline values: CDR1 SNHLY, CDR2 FYNNEI. Written as DNA, the CDR3 is TGTGCCAGCAGTTCGACTAGCCCCGGGGAGCTGTTTTTT. Translating it yields CASSSTSPGELFF.

This chain uses TRBV5-1 with TRBJ2-3; TRBD2 matches at 7 bases. The CDR3 contains 16 residues. The J segment lost 2 bases and the V segment lost 2 bases, leaving 8 bases of the junction unmatched. Germline assignment: CDR1 SGHRS and CDR2 YFSETQ. This chain's CDR3 is CASSFSSSGITDTQYF. The DNA of the CDR3 is TGCGCCAGCAGCTTCAGTTCGAGCGGGATCACAGATACGCAGTATTTT.

This sequence joins TRBV6-2 or TRBV6-3 and TRBJ2-1; D might be TRBD1 (5 bases). The V end was cut by 6 bases, the J end by 11 bases, with 17 bases between. Germline CDR1 is MNHEY and CDR2 is SVGEGT. The CDR3 extends over 13 amino acids. CDR3 in amino acids: CASSDRSGMKQFF. As DNA, the CDR3 is TGTGCCAGCAGCGACCGGTCAGGGATGAAGCAGTTCTTC.

The chain recombines TRBV7-8 with TRBJ2-5, with TRBD2 matching 9 bases. The length of the CDR3 is 17 residues. In germline, CDR1 is SGHVS, CDR2 FQNEAQ. With 5 bases clipped from V and 2 bases from J, the junction kept 12 bases outside the gene matches. The CDR3 bases are TGTGCCAGCAGCCCCAACGCGGGGGGGCTAGGTCAAGAGACCCAGTACTTC. It encodes CASSPNAGGLGQETQYF.

The chain carries TRBV28 and TRBJ2-1, with 10 bases matching TRBD2. CDR1 and CDR2 (germline): MDHEN, SYDVKM. The CDR3 length is 16 residues. V was clipped by 0 bases and J by 9 bases; unmatched bases: 8. In nucleotides, the CDR3 is TGTGCCAGCAGTTTATGGGGAGCGGGGGGGCGCGGTGAGCAGTTCTTC. Translation: CASSLWGAGGRGEQFF.

The chain recombines TRBV10-2 with TRBJ1-4; D is unresolved. Trimming took 6 bases from V and 7 from J, leaving 12 bases between them. Germline values: CDR1 WSHSY, CDR2 SAAADI. This CDR3 is 13 amino acids long. The CDR3: CASRTSAGEKLFF. The CDR3 DNA is TGCGCCAGCAGGACAAGTGCAGGTGAAAAACTGTTTTTT.

The genes are TRBV6-6 and TRBJ1-6; D is possibly TRBD1 (6 bases). The CDR3 has 15 residues. The germline V gene encodes CDR1 MNHNY and CDR2 SVGAGI (reference sequence). The V end was cut by 5 bases, the J end by 6 bases, with 14 bases between. The CDR3 DNA sequence: TGTGCCAGCAGTCCTACGGGACAATTTAATTCACCCCTCCACTTT. The encoded protein is CASSPTGQFNSPLHF.

The V and J genes are TRBV15 and TRBJ1-1; D is uncertain. There are 14 residues in the CDR3. The V and J ends lost 1 base and 5 bases respectively, with 11 bases between them. Germline V CDR1 and CDR2: LNHNV, YYDKDF (reference sequence). CDR3 sequence: CATSRAFDRTEAFF. DNA of the CDR3: TGTGCCACCAGCAGAGCCTTCGATAGGACTGAAGCTTTCTTT.

This clone showed up just once. The chain carries TRBV18 and TRBJ2-5, with D perhaps matching TRBD2 (5 bases). This CDR3 is built from 16 residues. Trimming stripped 3 bases from V and 2 bases from J, with 16 bases between. The germline CDR1 and CDR2 sequences are KGHSH and LQKENI. As DNA, the CDR3 is TGTGCCAGCTCACCGGTATCACGGGGAACGCAAGAGACCCAGTACTTC. This codes for CASSPVSRGTQETQYF.

V usage is TRBV6-5 and J usage is TRBJ1-6; 7 nucleotides line up with TRBD1. The CDR3 consists of 15 residues. J gave up 7 bases and V 8 bases, and 11 bases lay outside the gene matches. Germline V gene sequence: CDR1 MNHEY, CDR2 SVGAGI. CDR3 loop: CASGQEVMANSPLHF. The CDR3 coding sequence is TGTGCCAGCGGACAGGAAGTAATGGCAAATTCACCCCTCCACTTT.

V is TRBV2 and J is TRBJ1-6; D is possibly TRBD1 (5 bases). CDR3 length equals 14 residues. Germline V gives CDR1 SNHLY, CDR2 FYNNEI. V was shortened by 7 bases and J by 10 bases, with 17 bases between the two germline ends. The CDR3 loop is CASMRPGAASPLHF. The CDR3 DNA follows: TGTGCCAGCATGAGACCCGGGGCCGCATCACCCCTCCACTTT.

This clone appeared once. This rearrangement joins TRBV4-1 to TRBJ1-1; 9 nucleotides align to TRBD1. Per the germline V gene, CDR1 is MGHRA and CDR2 is YSYEKL. The CDR3 contains 17 residues. V shed 3 bases and J 5 bases; nucleotides not matched to a gene: 13. CDR3 protein: CASSHGDRVPLRTEAFF. The CDR3 DNA reads as TGCGCCAGCAGCCATGGGGACAGGGTCCCTTTGCGTACTGAAGCTTTCTTT.

The chain employs TRBV2 and TRBJ2-5; 7 nucleotides agree with TRBD1. The V gene end was trimmed by 8 bases and the J gene end by 2 bases; junction bases not matched to a gene: 5. Germline loops: CDR1 SNHLY, CDR2 FYNNEI. CDR3 length equals 13 residues. DNA for the CDR3: TGTGCCAGCCTGAGGGGGCAGCAAGAGACCCAGTACTTC. Translating gives CASLRGQQETQYF.

This chain uses TRBV4-3 with TRBJ1-6; TRBD1 is a possible D gene (5 bases). This CDR3 is 17 amino acids long. Germline CDR1 reads LGHNA; CDR2 reads YSLEER. Trimming stripped 1 base from V and 7 bases from J, with 17 bases between. The CDR3 protein is CASSQVKTGATNSPLHF. CDR3 nucleotide sequence: TGCGCCAGCAGCCAAGTGAAGACCGGGGCTACGAATTCACCCCTCCACTTT.

This chain joins TRBV5-6 and TRBJ2-7; D perhaps matches TRBD2 (6 bases). Between the trimmed V and J ends, which lost 3 bases and 0 bases, there was a span of 19 bases. There are 17 residues in the CDR3. From germline, CDR1 is SGHDT and CDR2 YYEEEE. The CDR3 DNA is TGTGCCAGCAGCTCCCCCTGGGGCGGGGCCGACTCCTACGAGCAGTACTTC. Translating gives CASSSPWGGADSYEQYF.

The chain combines TRBV19 with TRBJ2-5; D perhaps matches TRBD2 (5 bases). From germline, CDR1 is LNHDA and CDR2 SQIVND (reference sequence). The CDR3 consists of 14 residues. Deletions cut 5 bases from V and 5 bases from J, with 15 bases between. The CDR3 protein is CASSPDYDKETQYF. The CDR3 coding sequence is TGTGCCAGTAGTCCCGACTATGATAAGGAGACCCAGTACTTC.

V usage is TRBV3-1 (or the pseudogene TRBV3-2) and J usage is TRBJ1-2; no clear D. Germline CDR1 reads LGHDT; CDR2 reads YNNKEL (reference sequence). V was cut by 4 bases and J by 4 bases, with 10 bases left in between. The CDR3 is 13 residues long. The CDR3 sequence is CASSLGRAYGYTF. The CDR3 DNA reads TGTGCCAGCAGCCTAGGACGGGCCTATGGCTACACCTTC.

The rearrangement joins TRBV30 to TRBJ2-5, with D possibly matching TRBD1 (7 bases). CDR3 length equals 13 residues. The V gene's germline CDR1 is GTSNPN and CDR2 SVGIG (reference sequence). The CDR3 here is CSLTSGGLETQYF. The CDR3 region has the DNA TGTAGCCTCACCTCAGGGGGACTGGAGACCCAGTACTTC.

This chain links TRBV6-5 with TRBJ2-3; tentative D call: TRBD2 (6 bases). Per the germline V gene, CDR1 is MNHEY and CDR2 is SVGAGI. The germline V and J ends were trimmed by 2 bases and 6 bases, with 15 bases remaining between them. The CDR3 loop spans 15 amino acids. CDR3 sequence (DNA): TGTGCCAGCAGTTACGGGGGACTCCAAACGGATACGCAGTATTTT. Protein product: CASSYGGLQTDTQYF.

The chain combines TRBV6-4 with TRBJ1-2; 8 bases align to TRBD1. The CDR3 sequence is 15 residues long. Germline CDR1 MRHNA, CDR2 SNTAGT. J lost 2 bases, V lost 4 bases, and 6 bases had no gene match. As DNA, the CDR3 is TGTGCCAGCAGTGCTTTTTCAGGGGGCAACTATGGCTACACCTTC. This sequence encodes CASSAFSGGNYGYTF.

The genes are TRBV28 and TRBJ1-5, with a tentative D call TRBD1 (5 bases). In germline, CDR1 is MDHEN, CDR2 SYDVKM. The CDR3 is 12 residues long. V was cut by 3 bases and J by 9 bases, with 9 bases left in between. The CDR3 region is CASSLGGRPQHF. For the CDR3, the DNA is TGTGCCAGCAGTTTGGGGGGTAGGCCCCAGCATTTT.

The chain combines TRBV5-1 with TRBJ1-2; 9 bases are a match to TRBD1. There are 14 residues in the CDR3. Germline values: CDR1 SGHRS, CDR2 YFSETQ. J gave up 8 bases and V 5 bases, and 10 bases lay outside the gene matches. The CDR3 DNA reads as TGCGCCAGCAGGAAAGGGGACAGGGCTTACGGCTACACCTTC. This encodes CASRKGDRAYGYTF.